A selection of T cell receptor beta chains follows, all from one sample in a study of OX40 agonist ivuxolimab in advanced cancers. The table came from immunoSEQ multiplex PCR; TCRdb's copy has only in-frame clones and leaves some out. The top ten hold around 2.1% of the sample, which has tens of thousands of clones, roughly 85% seen once. Sample: CD4+ or CD8+ T cells sorted from blood, taken in a trial of the OX40 agonist ivuxolimab. The source is an adult with an advanced solid tumor such as melanoma, head and neck, liver or kidney cancer. Both conserved end residues are part of each CDR3. The D gene is left open where the match is weak. A clone size is listed for some rows: how often the clone was seen (once, few, many), or a class if it is expanded.

D gene: -
J gene: TRBJ2-2
V gene: TRBV5-4
clone size: -
CDR3 protein: CASSLAGPGTGELFF
CDR3 DNA: TGTGCCAGCAGCTTGGCAGGGCCCGGCACCGGGGAGCTGTTTTTT

D gene: -
J gene: TRBJ2-7
V gene: TRBV14
clone size: few
CDR3 protein: CASSSYPGSYEQYF
CDR3 DNA: TGTGCCAGCAGCTCCTACCCTGGTTCCTACGAGCAGTACTTC

D gene: -
J gene: TRBJ2-6
V gene: TRBV10-3
clone size: -
CDR3 protein: CATGQFDSGANVLTF
CDR3 DNA: TGTGCCACCGGACAGTTCGACTCTGGGGCCAACGTCCTGACTTTC

D gene: -
J gene: TRBJ2-7
V gene: TRBV6-6
clone size: -
CDR3 protein: CASRSSLGSYEQYF
CDR3 DNA: TGTGCCAGCAGGTCAAGCTTAGGGTCCTACGAGCAGTACTTC

D gene: -
J gene: TRBJ1-2
V gene: TRBV5-4
clone size: once
CDR3 protein: CASSLSGAGGYGYTF
CDR3 DNA: TGTGCCAGCAGCTTGTCGGGGGCGGGAGGCTATGGCTACACCTTC

D gene: TRBD1
J gene: TRBJ2-7
V gene: TRBV7-2
clone size: -
CDR3 protein: CASSFTGASEQYF
CDR3 DNA: TGCGCCAGCAGCTTTACAGGGGCTAGCGAGCAGTACTTC

D gene: -
J gene: TRBJ1-5
V gene: TRBV6-6
clone size: -
CDR3 protein: CASREGGVSNQPQHF
CDR3 DNA: TGTGCCAGCAGGGAGGGGGGGGTGAGCAATCAGCCCCAGCATTTT

D gene: -
J gene: TRBJ2-7
V gene: TRBV4-1
clone size: once
CDR3 protein: CASSRESRREQYF
CDR3 DNA: TGCGCCAGCAGCCGAGAGAGTCGGCGGGAGCAGTACTTC

D gene: -
J gene: TRBJ2-5
V gene: TRBV7-7
clone size: -
CDR3 protein: CASSSLLQGKGPQYF
CDR3 DNA: TGTGCCAGCAGCTCCCTTTTACAAGGGAAGGGTCCCCAGTACTTC

D gene: -
J gene: TRBJ2-1
V gene: TRBV5-4
clone size: -
CDR3 protein: CASTTADYNEQFF
CDR3 DNA: TGTGCCAGCACAACAGCGGATTACAATGAGCAGTTCTTC

D gene: -
J gene: TRBJ1-2
V gene: TRBV5-1
clone size: once
CDR3 protein: CASSPPGGRGYGYTF
CDR3 DNA: TGCGCCAGCAGCCCCCCCGGGGGCAGAGGCTATGGCTACACCTTC

D gene: -
J gene: TRBJ2-7
V gene: TRBV7-2
clone size: -
CDR3 protein: CASSGGTWPGDPYEQYF
CDR3 DNA: TGTGCCAGCAGCGGAGGGACATGGCCAGGGGATCCCTACGAGCAGTACTTC

D gene: -
J gene: TRBJ2-7
V gene: TRBV5-1
clone size: -
CDR3 protein: CASSLYTRGEQYF
CDR3 DNA: TGCGCCAGCAGCTTGTATACCCGCGGCGAGCAGTACTTC

D gene: -
J gene: TRBJ2-5
V gene: TRBV2
clone size: -
CDR3 protein: CASSGQETQYF
CDR3 DNA: TGTGCCAGCTCGGGCCAAGAGACCCAGTACTTC

D gene: TRBD1
J gene: TRBJ1-4
V gene: TRBV30
clone size: -
CDR3 protein: CAWGEHTGGKKLFF
CDR3 DNA: TGTGCCTGGGGGGAACACACAGGGGGCAAGAAACTGTTTTTT

D gene: -
J gene: TRBJ2-1
V gene: TRBV5-4
clone size: -
CDR3 protein: CASARNQKEQFF
CDR3 DNA: TGTGCCAGCGCTAGGAACCAAAAAGAGCAGTTCTTC

D gene: TRBD2
J gene: TRBJ2-1
V gene: TRBV5-1
clone size: -
CDR3 protein: CASSSGLAGAPEQFF
CDR3 DNA: TGCGCCAGCAGCTCCGGACTAGCGGGAGCCCCTGAGCAGTTCTTC

D gene: TRBD2
J gene: TRBJ2-1
V gene: TRBV27
clone size: -
CDR3 protein: CASSLRLAGGSSYNEQFF
CDR3 DNA: TGTGCCAGCAGTTTAAGGCTAGCGGGAGGGAGCTCCTACAATGAGCAGTTCTTC

D gene: TRBD1
J gene: TRBJ1-1
V gene: TRBV6-5
clone size: -
CDR3 protein: CASSATGGTEAFF
CDR3 DNA: TGTGCCAGCAGTGCTACAGGGGGGACTGAAGCTTTCTTT

D gene: TRBD1
J gene: TRBJ1-5
V gene: TRBV4-3
clone size: once
CDR3 protein: CASSQDRGENQPQHF
CDR3 DNA: TGCGCCAGCAGCCAGGACAGGGGGGAGAATCAGCCCCAGCATTTT

D gene: -
J gene: TRBJ2-2
V gene: TRBV11-3
clone size: -
CDR3 protein: CASSLARAGGELFF
CDR3 DNA: TGTGCCAGCAGCTTAGCCAGGGCAGGCGGGGAGCTGTTTTTT

D gene: -
J gene: TRBJ2-7
V gene: TRBV5-1
clone size: -
CDR3 protein: CASSPVGVNAYEQYF
CDR3 DNA: TGCGCCAGCAGCCCTGTAGGGGTCAACGCCTACGAGCAGTACTTC

D gene: -
J gene: TRBJ2-3
V gene: TRBV5-1
clone size: -
CDR3 protein: CASGEAGPFYRTDTQYF
CDR3 DNA: TGCGCCAGCGGGGAAGCGGGTCCCTTCTATCGCACAGATACGCAGTATTTT

D gene: TRBD2
J gene: TRBJ2-5
V gene: TRBV7-6
clone size: -
CDR3 protein: CASSIRTSGETQYF
CDR3 DNA: TGTGCCAGCAGCATACGGACTAGCGGGGAGACCCAGTACTTC

D gene: -
J gene: TRBJ1-1
V gene: TRBV5-6
clone size: once
CDR3 protein: CASSFAPTEAFF
CDR3 DNA: TGTGCCAGCAGCTTCGCTCCCACTGAAGCTTTCTTT

D gene: TRBD1
J gene: TRBJ2-2
V gene: TRBV7-3
clone size: -
CDR3 protein: CAVQGVGELFF
CDR3 DNA: TGTGCCGTGCAGGGGGTCGGGGAGCTGTTTTTT

D gene: -
J gene: TRBJ1-5
V gene: TRBV2
clone size: -
CDR3 protein: CASSVWGKVEPQHF
CDR3 DNA: TGTGCCAGCAGTGTATGGGGGAAGGTTGAGCCCCAGCATTTT

D gene: TRBD1
J gene: TRBJ2-1
V gene: TRBV2
clone size: -
CDR3 protein: CASSGGQGARGQFF
CDR3 DNA: TGTGCCAGCAGTGGCGGACAGGGGGCTAGGGGGCAGTTCTTC

D gene: TRBD1
J gene: TRBJ2-5
V gene: TRBV7-9
clone size: once
CDR3 protein: CASSLALQGYQETQYF
CDR3 DNA: TGTGCCAGCAGCTTAGCCCTACAGGGGTACCAAGAGACCCAGTACTTC

D gene: -
J gene: TRBJ2-2
V gene: TRBV14
clone size: -
CDR3 protein: CASSPIFVVTTGELFF
CDR3 DNA: TGTGCCAGCAGTCCCATCTTTGTGGTAACCACCGGGGAGCTGTTTTTT

D gene: -
J gene: TRBJ1-2
V gene: TRBV5-1
clone size: -
CDR3 protein: CASRGVNYGYTF
CDR3 DNA: TGCGCCAGCAGAGGGGTCAACTATGGCTACACCTTC

D gene: -
J gene: TRBJ2-3
V gene: TRBV5-4
clone size: -
CDR3 protein: CASSWEAASTDTQYF
CDR3 DNA: TGTGCCAGCAGCTGGGAGGCAGCTAGCACAGATACGCAGTATTTT

D gene: -
J gene: TRBJ1-2
V gene: TRBV27
clone size: -
CDR3 protein: CASSSAGIYGYTF
CDR3 DNA: TGTGCCAGCAGTTCGGCAGGGATTTATGGCTACACCTTC

D gene: -
J gene: TRBJ1-2
V gene: TRBV5-1
clone size: -
CDR3 protein: CASSLNLGAGRGYTF
CDR3 DNA: TGCGCCAGCAGCTTGAATTTAGGGGCGGGACGTGGCTACACCTTC

D gene: -
J gene: TRBJ2-1
V gene: TRBV10-3
clone size: once
CDR3 protein: CAISFEGGSSYNEQFF
CDR3 DNA: TGTGCCATCAGTTTCGAGGGGGGGAGCTCCTACAATGAGCAGTTCTTC

D gene: -
J gene: TRBJ1-5
V gene: TRBV7-2
clone size: few
CDR3 protein: CASSLEAGDSNQPQHF
CDR3 DNA: TGTGCCAGCAGCTTAGAAGCAGGAGATAGCAATCAGCCCCAGCATTTT

D gene: -
J gene: TRBJ1-5
V gene: TRBV6-8
clone size: -
CDR3 protein: CASDRVNQPQHF
CDR3 DNA: TGTGCCAGTGACAGAGTCAATCAGCCCCAGCATTTT

D gene: -
J gene: TRBJ1-1
V gene: TRBV6-5
clone size: -
CDR3 protein: CASSLTYMNTEAFF
CDR3 DNA: TGTGCCAGCAGTTTGACTTACATGAACACTGAAGCTTTCTTT

D gene: TRBD1
J gene: TRBJ1-4
V gene: TRBV29-1
clone size: -
CDR3 protein: CSVKQGATNEKLFF
CDR3 DNA: TGCAGCGTGAAACAGGGGGCAACTAATGAAAAACTGTTTTTT

D gene: -
J gene: TRBJ2-5
V gene: TRBV5-8
clone size: -
CDR3 protein: CASSPPPGIQETQYF
CDR3 DNA: TGTGCCAGCAGCCCCCCCCCGGGGATCCAAGAGACCCAGTACTTC

D gene: TRBD1
J gene: TRBJ1-5
V gene: TRBV6-6
clone size: -
CDR3 protein: CASSYRTGQIEHF
CDR3 DNA: TGTGCCAGCAGTTACCGAACGGGACAGATAGAGCATTTT

D gene: -
J gene: TRBJ1-2
V gene: TRBV30
clone size: -
CDR3 protein: CAWSGVGYGYTF
CDR3 DNA: TGTGCCTGGAGTGGGGTCGGCTATGGCTACACCTTC

D gene: -
J gene: TRBJ2-6
V gene: TRBV10-2
clone size: -
CDR3 protein: CASSMGTNVLTF
CDR3 DNA: TGCGCCAGCAGCATGGGGACCAACGTCCTGACTTTC

D gene: -
J gene: TRBJ2-7
V gene: TRBV20-1
clone size: -
CDR3 protein: CSASNPYEQYF
CDR3 DNA: TGCAGTGCTAGTAACCCCTACGAGCAGTACTTC

D gene: -
J gene: TRBJ2-3
V gene: TRBV5-1
clone size: -
CDR3 protein: CASSLGVRAGSTDTQYF
CDR3 DNA: TGCGCCAGCAGCTTGGGGGTCAGGGCTGGGAGCACAGATACGCAGTATTTT

D gene: -
J gene: TRBJ1-3
V gene: TRBV11-1
clone size: -
CDR3 protein: CASSFLSGNTIYF
CDR3 DNA: TGTGCCAGCAGCTTCCTCTCTGGAAACACCATATATTTT

D gene: -
J gene: TRBJ1-2
V gene: TRBV19
clone size: -
CDR3 protein: CASSIDRRGYTF
CDR3 DNA: TGTGCCAGTAGTATCGACAGACGTGGCTACACCTTC

D gene: -
J gene: TRBJ1-2
V gene: TRBV5-1
clone size: -
CDR3 protein: CASSFTSYGYTF
CDR3 DNA: TGCGCCAGCAGCTTTACTTCCTATGGCTACACCTTC

D gene: -
J gene: TRBJ2-2
V gene: TRBV5-4
clone size: -
CDR3 protein: CASSSLGGSWLAGELFF
CDR3 DNA: TGTGCCAGCAGCTCACTCGGGGGTTCGTGGTTGGCCGGGGAGCTGTTTTTT

D gene: -
J gene: TRBJ2-1
V gene: TRBV6-4
clone size: -
CDR3 protein: CASSKGLSYNEQFF
CDR3 DNA: TGTGCCAGCAGTAAGGGTTTATCCTACAATGAGCAGTTCTTC

D gene: -
J gene: TRBJ1-2
V gene: TRBV6-6
clone size: -
CDR3 protein: CASSYGGLGYTF
CDR3 DNA: TGTGCCAGCAGTTATGGGGGGCTCGGCTACACCTTC

D gene: TRBD2
J gene: TRBJ2-2
V gene: TRBV5-1
clone size: -
CDR3 protein: CASSLGTRVVAGELFF
CDR3 DNA: TGCGCCAGCAGCTTGGGGACTAGAGTCGTCGCCGGGGAGCTGTTTTTT

D gene: -
J gene: TRBJ2-7
V gene: TRBV19
clone size: -
CDR3 protein: CASSPRTVTHHYEQYF
CDR3 DNA: TGTGCCAGTAGTCCACGGACAGTTACACACCACTACGAGCAGTACTTC

D gene: TRBD1
J gene: TRBJ1-2
V gene: TRBV7-2
clone size: -
CDR3 protein: CASSLDGQGGYTF
CDR3 DNA: TGTGCCAGCAGCTTAGACGGACAGGGGGGCTACACCTTC

D gene: -
J gene: TRBJ2-5
V gene: TRBV5-4
clone size: -
CDR3 protein: CASGRETQYF
CDR3 DNA: TGTGCCAGCGGGAGAGAGACCCAGTACTTC

D gene: TRBD2
J gene: TRBJ2-2
V gene: TRBV28
clone size: -
CDR3 protein: CASSLSPAGPNTGELFF
CDR3 DNA: TGTGCCAGCAGTTTATCCCCAGCGGGGCCGAACACCGGGGAGCTGTTTTTT

D gene: -
J gene: TRBJ1-1
V gene: TRBV11-2
clone size: once
CDR3 protein: CASSIGTGGNTEAFF
CDR3 DNA: TGTGCCAGCAGCATAGGAACGGGCGGCAACACTGAAGCTTTCTTT

D gene: -
J gene: TRBJ2-1
V gene: TRBV7-3
clone size: -
CDR3 protein: CASSWDSRSYNEQFF
CDR3 DNA: TGTGCCAGCAGCTGGGACTCGAGGTCCTACAATGAGCAGTTCTTC

D gene: -
J gene: TRBJ2-7
V gene: TRBV9
clone size: -
CDR3 protein: CASSEGGQVTYEQYF
CDR3 DNA: TGTGCCAGCAGCGAGGGGGGACAAGTTACCTACGAGCAGTACTTC

D gene: -
J gene: TRBJ2-7
V gene: TRBV5-6
clone size: once
CDR3 protein: CASSLGYEQYF
CDR3 DNA: TGTGCCAGCAGCCTGGGATACGAGCAGTACTTC